Listed here are 22 T cell receptor beta chains from one sample, sequenced in a study of T cell responses to AZD1222 COVID-19 vaccine. Profiling relied on immunoSEQ multiplex PCR, and the TCRdb table lists in-frame clones only, not all of them. The table lists about 90,000 clones, 88% of them singletons. Specimen: peripheral blood, collected on day 0 of AZD1222 vaccination. The source of these receptors is an adult in good health.

CDR3 sequence (DNA): TGCGCCAGCAGCCAAGCGCGTACGGGAGGTAACACCGGGGAGCTGTTTTTT. Translating gives CASSQARTGGNTGELFF. The chain carries TRBV5-1 and TRBJ2-2; 7 nucleotides agree with TRBD2. With V trimmed by 4 bases and J by 2 bases, 11 bases remained unmatched. Germline-derived CDR1 and CDR2 are SGHRS and YFSETQ. There are 17 residues in the CDR3.

The chain is built from TRBV25-1 and TRBJ1-3, with D possibly being TRBD1 (6 bases). This CDR3 region has 15 residues. The V end was cut by 7 bases, the J end by 2 bases, with 15 bases between. Germline V gives CDR1 MGHDK, CDR2 SYGVNS. As DNA, the CDR3 is TGTGCCAGCACAGGGGCTAGGACAACTGGAAACACCATATATTTT. Residues: CASTGARTTGNTIYF. The full variable domain, in which reference TRBV25-1 and TRBJ1-3 provide the parts outside the CDR3, is EADIYQTPRYLVIGTGKKITLECSQTMGHDKMYWYQQDPGMELHLIHYSYGVNSTEKGDLSSESTVSRIRTEHFPLTLESARPSHTSQYLCASTGARTTGNTIYFGEGSWLTVV.

This chain uses TRBV28 with TRBJ1-6, with D maybe TRBD1 (5 bases). Trimming shortened V by 7 bases and J by 7 bases, and 17 bases separated the two germline ends. This CDR3 spans 15 amino acids. Germline CDR1 is MDHEN and CDR2 is SYDVKM. CDR3 sequence (DNA): TGTGCCAGCACCATATGGGCAGGGCCCAATTCACCCCTCCACTTT. It encodes CASTIWAGPNSPLHF. Variable domain in full (rest from reference TRBV28 and TRBJ1-6): DVKVTQSSRYLVKRTGEKVFLECVQDMDHENMFWYRQDPGLGLRLIYFSYDVKMKEKGDIPEGYSVSREKKERFSLILESASTNQTSMYLCASTIWAGPNSPLHFGNGTRLTVT.

The chain links TRBV18 to TRBJ2-2; TRBD1 matches at 8 bases. The germline gives CDR1 KGHSH, CDR2 LQKENI. The CDR3 is 15 residues long. J lost 7 bases, V lost 2 bases, and 6 bases had no gene match. CDR3 residues: CASSPTGTGDGELFF. CDR3 nucleotides: TGTGCCAGCTCACCAACCGGGACAGGAGACGGGGAGCTGTTTTTT.

The V gene is TRBV19, the J gene TRBJ1-4; D gene uncertain. The CDR3 is 13 residues long. CDR1 is LNHDA and CDR2 is SQIVND in the germline V gene (reference sequence). V lost 8 bases to trimming and J lost 7 bases, with 14 bases between them. The CDR3 sequence: CASGPGGGEKLFF. CDR3 DNA: TGTGCCAGTGGACCCGGAGGTGGTGAAAAACTGTTTTTT.

The chain recombines TRBV7-2 with TRBJ1-5; the D gene is possibly TRBD1 (5 bases). The CDR3 extends over 13 amino acids. Trimming removed 3 bases from V and 6 bases from J, with 9 bases in between. The germline gives CDR1 SGHTA, CDR2 FQGNSA. CDR3 in amino acids: CASSLIGTQPQHF. In nucleotides, the CDR3 is TGTGCCAGCAGCTTGATAGGGACTCAGCCCCAGCATTTT.

The gene calls are TRBV19 and TRBJ1-1, with 8 nucleotides matching TRBD1. Germline V gene lookup returns CDR1 LNHDA and CDR2 SQIVND (reference sequence). Losses at the gene ends were 9 bases for V and 1 base for J; bases not matched to a gene: 13. CDR3 length: 16 residues. CDR3 DNA: TGTGCCAGCCGAACGCAGGGGGCATTCCGGAACACTGAAGCTTTCTTT. Protein: CASRTQGAFRNTEAFF.

The genes are TRBV7-9 and TRBJ1-6; 9 positions agree with TRBD1. Germline CDR1 SEHNR, CDR2 FQNEAQ (reference sequence). After removal of 5 bases from V and 0 bases from J, the junction contained 5 bases not matched to a gene. The CDR3 has 17 amino acids. The CDR3 here is CASSVDRGSSYNSPLHF. In nucleotides, the CDR3 is TGTGCCAGCAGCGTCGACAGGGGGAGCTCCTATAATTCACCCCTCCACTTT.

This clone was observed a single time. The V call is TRBV3-1 (or the pseudogene TRBV3-2), the J call TRBJ1-5, with 8 bases aligning to TRBD1. This CDR3 region has 19 residues. The J segment lost 1 base and the V segment lost 0 bases, leaving 11 bases of the junction unmatched. Germline V gene lookup returns CDR1 LGHDT and CDR2 YNNKEL (reference sequence). The DNA for the CDR3 is TGTGCCAGCAGCCAAGATAGATGGTTAGGACAGGGAAGCAATCAGCCCCAGCATTTT. Its translation is CASSQDRWLGQGSNQPQHF.

V and J are TRBV18 and TRBJ1-1, with TRBD1 identical over 7 bases. This CDR3 has 15 amino acids. Germline V gene lookup returns CDR1 KGHSH and CDR2 LQKENI. The V and J ends lost 3 bases and 2 bases, in that order; junction bases with no gene match: 6. CDR3 residues: CASSPRRDSNTEAFF. The CDR3 DNA sequence: TGTGCCAGCTCACCTCGAAGGGACAGTAACACTGAAGCTTTCTTT.

The chain employs TRBV7-2 and TRBJ2-7, with a tentative D call TRBD1 (6 bases). V lost 5 bases, J lost 3 bases, and 11 bases lay in between. Germline V gene sequence: CDR1 SGHTA, CDR2 FQGNSA. CDR3 size: 13 residues. The CDR3 coding sequence is TGTGCCAGCAGCGGACAGACTCTCTACGAGCAGTACTTC. Amino acids: CASSGQTLYEQYF. The whole variable domain, filled in from reference TRBV7-2 and TRBJ2-7, reads GAGVSQSPSNKVTEKGKDVELRCDPISGHTALYWYRQSLGQGLEFLIYFQGNSAPDKSGLPSDRFSAERTGGSVSTLTIQRTQQEDSAVYLCASSGQTLYEQYFGPGTRLTVT.

The V gene is TRBV7-6, the J gene TRBJ2-7; 10 bases fit TRBD1. Losses at the gene ends were 5 bases for V and 6 bases for J; bases not matched to a gene: 16. The CDR3 extends over 17 amino acids. The germline CDR1 and CDR2 sequences are SGHVS and FNYEAQ. The CDR3 here is CASSPGTGVFLKGEQYF. The CDR3 nucleotides read TGTGCCAGCAGCCCCGGGACAGGGGTATTCCTAAAGGGCGAGCAGTACTTC. Filled out from reference TRBV7-6 and TRBJ2-7, the complete variable domain reads GAGVSQSPRYKVTKRGQDVALRCDPISGHVSLYWYRQALGQGPEFLTYFNYEAQQDKSGLPNDRFSAERPEGSISTLTIQRTEQRDSAMYRCASSPGTGVFLKGEQYFGPGTRLTVT.

The chain has TRBV2 and TRBJ1-1, with 7 bases identical to TRBD1. V was clipped by 7 bases and J by 5 bases; unmatched bases: 7. The germline gives CDR1 SNHLY, CDR2 FYNNEI. CDR3 size: 13 residues. The CDR3 reads CASTGARGTEAFF. The CDR3 coding sequence is TGTGCCAGCACGGGGGCCAGGGGGACTGAAGCTTTCTTT.

The chain has TRBV19 and TRBJ1-2; the match to TRBD1 covers 9 bases. The length of the CDR3 is 15 residues. Germline trimming cut 5 bases from V and 10 bases from J; bases unmatched to any gene: 14. CDR1 and CDR2 (germline): LNHDA, SQIVND (reference sequence). CDR3 sequence (DNA): TGTGCCAGTAGTCGACCCGGGACAGGGAGAAGCGTCTACACCTTC. Protein product: CASSRPGTGRSVYTF.

The chain combines TRBV10-1 with TRBJ2-5, with 9 nucleotides matching TRBD2. V trimming: 0 bases; J trimming: 2 bases; junction bases outside the gene matches: 1. Germline CDR1 WNHNN, CDR2 SYGVQD (reference sequence). The CDR3 is 15 residues long. CDR3: CASSESAGGQETQYF. Here the CDR3 DNA reads TGCGCCAGCAGTGAGTCTGCGGGAGGGCAAGAGACCCAGTACTTC.

The J gene is TRBJ1-3, the V gene TRBV7-9, with D possibly being TRBD1 (5 bases). The germline V and J ends were trimmed by 5 bases and 3 bases, with 14 bases remaining between them. The V gene's germline CDR1 is SEHNR and CDR2 FQNEAQ (reference sequence). The CDR3 sequence is 15 residues long. The CDR3, as DNA: TGTGCCAGCAGCCCAGGCGGGGGACGTGGAAACACCATATATTTT. Protein product: CASSPGGGRGNTIYF.

The rearrangement uses TRBV19 and TRBJ2-5; possible D gene TRBD1, 5 bases. The ends were cut back, 2 bases at V and 4 bases at J, with 11 bases in the middle. Germline V lookup: CDR1 LNHDA, CDR2 SQIVND (reference sequence). This CDR3 has 14 residues. The CDR3 reads CASSINKGRETQYF. The CDR3, as DNA: TGTGCCAGTAGTATAAATAAGGGGCGAGAGACCCAGTACTTC.

This clone has a count of ten or more. The chain carries TRBV6-1 and TRBJ1-5; TRBD1 aligns across 12 bases. This CDR3 comprises 18 residues. Unmatched junction bases numbered 7, after V lost 3 bases and J lost 1 base. Germline CDR1 is MNHNS and CDR2 is SASEGT. CDR3 sequence reads: CASSDPGTGGLSNQPQHF. In DNA form, the CDR3 reads TGTGCCAGCAGTGATCCAGGGACAGGGGGCTTGAGCAATCAGCCCCAGCATTTT.

This chain uses TRBV27 with TRBJ1-5; 9 bases map to TRBD1. Germline CDR1 and CDR2: MNHEY and SMNVEV (reference sequence). CDR3 size: 14 residues. V shed 3 bases, J shed 6 bases, and the junction held 3 bases outside the gene matches. CDR3 DNA sequence: TGTGCCAGCAGTTTCGGGACAGGGATTCAGCCCCAGCATTTT. Protein: CASSFGTGIQPQHF.

This clone was observed a handful of times. This rearrangement joins TRBV2 to TRBJ1-5, with D possibly TRBD1 on 6 matching bases. Per the germline V gene, CDR1 is SNHLY and CDR2 is FYNNEI. The CDR3 is 13 residues long. Trimming pared 9 bases from V and 4 bases from J, leaving 13 bases between. CDR3 sequence: CASSGQHNQPQHF. CDR3 coding DNA: TGTGCCAGTTCAGGACAGCATAATCAGCCCCAGCATTTT.

V gene TRBV27 combines with J gene TRBJ1-5; 7 bases match TRBD1. CDR3 length: 18 residues. Germline CDR1 reads MNHEY; CDR2 reads SMNVEV (reference sequence). The J segment lost 0 bases and the V segment lost 7 bases, leaving 15 bases of the junction unmatched. For the CDR3, the DNA is TGTGCCAGCACTCCTGGGGACAGCGCCCGTTATAGCAATCAGCCCCAGCATTTT. Its protein product is CASTPGDSARYSNQPQHF.

The DNA for the CDR3 is TGTGCCAGCTCACTCACCCGGGACAGCAATAGCAATCAGCCCCAGCATTTT. It encodes CASSLTRDSNSNQPQHF. This chain joins TRBV18 and TRBJ1-5; 7 nucleotides agree with TRBD1. Germline assignment: CDR1 KGHSH and CDR2 LQKENI. The V segment lost 4 bases and the J segment 0 bases; nucleotides outside the gene matches: 9. This CDR3 region has 17 residues.